This note documents a single T cell receptor (beta chain) sequence. Data came from immunoSEQ multiplex PCR; TCRdb stores just in-frame clones and leaves some out. This sample has roughly 36,000 clones, with over 80% found just once. The data stem from a study of T cells in localized non-small cell lung cancer. Sequencing was performed on PBMCs, taken before any cancer treatment. The receptor was isolated from a man between 35 and 75 years old with stage II lung adenocarcinoma.

CDR3 coding DNA: TGCGCCAGCGAGCGACTAGCGGGAGGCCCCGGCACCGGGGAGCTGTTTTTT. This encodes CASERLAGGPGTGELFF. The chain recombines TRBV5-1 with TRBJ2-2; TRBD2 matches 13 bases. The V and J ends lost 7 bases and 4 bases, in that order; junction bases with no gene match: 10. The CDR3 sequence is 17 residues long. Germline V gene data show CDR1 as SGHRS and CDR2 as YFSETQ.